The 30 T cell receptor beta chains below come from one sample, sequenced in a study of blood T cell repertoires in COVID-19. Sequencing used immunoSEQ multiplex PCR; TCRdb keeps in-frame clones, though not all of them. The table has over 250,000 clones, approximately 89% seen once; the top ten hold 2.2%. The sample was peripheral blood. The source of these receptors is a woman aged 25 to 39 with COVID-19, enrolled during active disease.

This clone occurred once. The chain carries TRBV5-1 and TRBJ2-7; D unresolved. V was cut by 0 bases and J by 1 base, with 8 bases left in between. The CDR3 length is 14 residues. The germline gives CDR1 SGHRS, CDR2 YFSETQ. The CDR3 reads CASSLVPGSYEQYF. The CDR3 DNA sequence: TGCGCCAGCAGCTTGGTCCCGGGTTCCTACGAGCAGTACTTC.

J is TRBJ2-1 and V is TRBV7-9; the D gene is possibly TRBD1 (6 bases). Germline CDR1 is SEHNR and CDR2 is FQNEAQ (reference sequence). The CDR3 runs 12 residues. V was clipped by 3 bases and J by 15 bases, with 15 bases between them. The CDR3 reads CASSLDRSYWFF. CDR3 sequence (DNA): TGTGCCAGCAGCTTGGACAGATCTTACTGGTTCTTC.

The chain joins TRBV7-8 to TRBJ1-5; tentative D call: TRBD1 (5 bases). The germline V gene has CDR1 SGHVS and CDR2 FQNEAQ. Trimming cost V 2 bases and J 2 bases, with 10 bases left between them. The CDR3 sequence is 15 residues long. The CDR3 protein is CASSLPGVGNQPQHF. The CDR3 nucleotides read TGTGCCAGCAGCTTACCGGGGGTTGGCAATCAGCCCCAGCATTTT.

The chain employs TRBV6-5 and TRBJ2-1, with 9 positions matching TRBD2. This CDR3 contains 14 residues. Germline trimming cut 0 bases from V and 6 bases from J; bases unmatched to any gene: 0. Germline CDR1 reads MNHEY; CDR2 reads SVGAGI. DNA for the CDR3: TGTGCCAGCAGTTACTCTAGCGGGAGCAATGAGCAGTTCTTC. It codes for CASSYSSGSNEQFF.

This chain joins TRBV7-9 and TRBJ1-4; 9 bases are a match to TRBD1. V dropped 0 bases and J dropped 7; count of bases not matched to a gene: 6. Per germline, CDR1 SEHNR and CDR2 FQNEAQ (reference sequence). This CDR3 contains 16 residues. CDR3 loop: CASSLAGTGRVEKLFF. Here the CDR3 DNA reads TGTGCCAGCAGCTTAGCGGGGACAGGGCGGGTTGAAAAACTGTTTTTT.

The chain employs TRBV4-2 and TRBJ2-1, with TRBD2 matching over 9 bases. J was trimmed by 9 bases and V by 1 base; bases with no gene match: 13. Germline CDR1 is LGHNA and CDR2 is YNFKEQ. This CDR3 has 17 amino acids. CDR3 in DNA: TGTGCCAGCAGCCAAGGGGCTAGCGGGGTCGATGTGGGTGAGCAGTTCTTC. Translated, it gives CASSQGASGVDVGEQFF.

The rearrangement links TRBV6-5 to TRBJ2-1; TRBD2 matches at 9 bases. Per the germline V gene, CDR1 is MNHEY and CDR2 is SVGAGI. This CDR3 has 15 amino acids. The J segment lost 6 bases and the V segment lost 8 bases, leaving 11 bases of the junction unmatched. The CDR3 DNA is TGTGCCAGCCCCGGGGCGGGAGGGGGGAGCAATGAGCAGTTCTTC. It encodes CASPGAGGGSNEQFF.

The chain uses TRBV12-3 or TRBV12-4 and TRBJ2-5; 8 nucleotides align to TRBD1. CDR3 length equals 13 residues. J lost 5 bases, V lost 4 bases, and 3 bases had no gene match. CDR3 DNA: TGTGCCAGCAGTTCGACAGGGGAGGAGACCCAGTACTTC. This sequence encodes CASSSTGEETQYF.

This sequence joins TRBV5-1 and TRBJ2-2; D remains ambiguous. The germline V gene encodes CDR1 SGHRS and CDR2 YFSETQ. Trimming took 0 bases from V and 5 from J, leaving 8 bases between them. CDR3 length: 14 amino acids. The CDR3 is CASSLDMATGELFF. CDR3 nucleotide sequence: TGCGCCAGCAGCTTGGACATGGCAACCGGGGAGCTGTTTTTT.

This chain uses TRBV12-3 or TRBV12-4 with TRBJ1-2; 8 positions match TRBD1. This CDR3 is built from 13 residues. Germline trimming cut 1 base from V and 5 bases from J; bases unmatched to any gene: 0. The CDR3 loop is CASSLGQGYGYTF. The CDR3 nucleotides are TGTGCCAGCAGTTTAGGACAGGGGTATGGCTACACCTTC.

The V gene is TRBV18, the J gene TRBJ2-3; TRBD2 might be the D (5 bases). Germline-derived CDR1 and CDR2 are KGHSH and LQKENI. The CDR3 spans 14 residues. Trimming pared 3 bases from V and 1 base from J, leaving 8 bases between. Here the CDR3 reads CASSPGSGTDTQYF. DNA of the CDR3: TGTGCCAGCTCACCGGGTAGCGGCACAGATACGCAGTATTTT.

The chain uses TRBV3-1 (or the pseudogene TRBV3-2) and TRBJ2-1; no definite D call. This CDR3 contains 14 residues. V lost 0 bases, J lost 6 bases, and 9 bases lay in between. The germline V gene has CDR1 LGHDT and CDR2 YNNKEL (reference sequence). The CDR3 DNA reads TGTGCCAGCAGCCAAGATCGTGGAGTCAATGAGCAGTTCTTC. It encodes CASSQDRGVNEQFF.

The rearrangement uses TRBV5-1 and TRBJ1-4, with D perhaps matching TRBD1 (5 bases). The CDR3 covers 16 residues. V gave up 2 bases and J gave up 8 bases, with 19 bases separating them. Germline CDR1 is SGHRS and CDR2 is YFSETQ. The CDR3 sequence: CASSFDPGGIGEKLFF. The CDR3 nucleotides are TGCGCCAGCAGCTTTGACCCTGGGGGGATTGGGGAAAAACTGTTTTTT. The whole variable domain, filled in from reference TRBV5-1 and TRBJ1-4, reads KAGVTQTPRYLIKTRGQQVTLSCSPISGHRSVSWYQQTPGQGLQFLFEYFSETQRNKGNFPGRFSGRQFSNSRSEMNVSTLELGDSALYLCASSFDPGGIGEKLFFGSGTQLSVL.

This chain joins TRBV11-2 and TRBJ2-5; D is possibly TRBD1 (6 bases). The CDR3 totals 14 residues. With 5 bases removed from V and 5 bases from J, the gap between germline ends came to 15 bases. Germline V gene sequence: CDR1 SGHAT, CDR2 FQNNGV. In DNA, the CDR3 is TGTGCCAGCAGCCCGCCCGGTAGGGGGGAGACCCAGTACTTC. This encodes CASSPPGRGETQYF.

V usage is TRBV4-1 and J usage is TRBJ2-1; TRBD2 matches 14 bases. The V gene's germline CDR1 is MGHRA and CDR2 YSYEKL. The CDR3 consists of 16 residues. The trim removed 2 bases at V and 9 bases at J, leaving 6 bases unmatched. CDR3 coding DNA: TGCGCCAGCAGCCAATATGGACTAGCGGGAGGCGGTGAGCAGTTCTTC. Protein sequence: CASSQYGLAGGGEQFF.

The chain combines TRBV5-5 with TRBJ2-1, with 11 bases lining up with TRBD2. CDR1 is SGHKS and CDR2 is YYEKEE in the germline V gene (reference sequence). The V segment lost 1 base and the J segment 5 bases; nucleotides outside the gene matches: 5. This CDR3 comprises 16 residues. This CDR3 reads CASSLTSGSHDNEQFF. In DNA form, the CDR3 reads TGTGCCAGCAGCTTGACTAGCGGGAGTCACGACAATGAGCAGTTCTTC. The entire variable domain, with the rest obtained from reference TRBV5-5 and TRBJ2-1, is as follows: DAGVTQSPTHLIKTRGQQVTLRCSPISGHKSVSWYQQVLGQGPQFIFQYYEKEERGRGNFPDRFSARQFPNYSSELNVNALLLGDSALYLCASSLTSGSHDNEQFFGPGTRLTVL.

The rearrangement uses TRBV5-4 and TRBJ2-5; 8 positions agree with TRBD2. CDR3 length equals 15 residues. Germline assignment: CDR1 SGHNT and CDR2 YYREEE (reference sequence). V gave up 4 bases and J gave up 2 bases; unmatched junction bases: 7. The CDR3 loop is CASSRETSVQETQYF. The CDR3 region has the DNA TGTGCCAGCAGCCGCGAGACTAGCGTGCAAGAGACCCAGTACTTC.

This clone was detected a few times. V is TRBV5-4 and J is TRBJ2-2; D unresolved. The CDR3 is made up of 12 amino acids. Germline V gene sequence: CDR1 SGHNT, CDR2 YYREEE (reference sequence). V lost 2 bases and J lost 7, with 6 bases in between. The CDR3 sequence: CASSFLGGELFF. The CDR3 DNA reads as TGTGCCAGCAGCTTTCTAGGCGGGGAGCTGTTTTTT.

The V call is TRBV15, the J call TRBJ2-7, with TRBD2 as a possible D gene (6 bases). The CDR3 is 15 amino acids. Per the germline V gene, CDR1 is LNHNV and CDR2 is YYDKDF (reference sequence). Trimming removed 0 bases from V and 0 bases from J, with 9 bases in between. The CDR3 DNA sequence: TGTGCCACCAGCAGAGATGGGGACTTCTCCTACGAGCAGTACTTC. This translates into CATSRDGDFSYEQYF.

The CDR3 DNA follows: TGTGCCAGCAGTGGGCGACAGGGCACCGACCCCTACGAGCAGTACTTC. It codes for CASSGRQGTDPYEQYF. The rearrangement uses TRBV6-1 and TRBJ2-7, with 7 bases aligning to TRBD1. The CDR3 has 16 residues. V was clipped by 4 bases and J by 2 bases; unmatched bases: 11. Germline V gene lookup returns CDR1 MNHNS and CDR2 SASEGT.

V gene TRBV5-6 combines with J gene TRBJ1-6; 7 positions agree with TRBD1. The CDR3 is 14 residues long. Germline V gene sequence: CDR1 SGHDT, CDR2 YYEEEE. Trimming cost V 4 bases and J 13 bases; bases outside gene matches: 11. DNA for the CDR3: TGTGCCAGCAGCATGGGACAGATGAGGTCCCCCCTCCACTTT. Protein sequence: CASSMGQMRSPLHF.

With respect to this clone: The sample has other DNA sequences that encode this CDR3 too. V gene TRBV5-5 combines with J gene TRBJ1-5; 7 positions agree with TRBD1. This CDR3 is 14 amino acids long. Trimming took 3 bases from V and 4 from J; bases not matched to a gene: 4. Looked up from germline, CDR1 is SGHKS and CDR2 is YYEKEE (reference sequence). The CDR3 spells CASSWDSLNQPQHF. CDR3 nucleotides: TGTGCCAGCAGCTGGGACAGCTTGAATCAGCCCCAGCATTTT.

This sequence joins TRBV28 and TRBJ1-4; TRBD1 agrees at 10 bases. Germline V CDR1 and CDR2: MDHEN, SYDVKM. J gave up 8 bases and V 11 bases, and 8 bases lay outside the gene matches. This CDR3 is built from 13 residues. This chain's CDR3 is CASQRDRGEKLFF. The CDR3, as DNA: TGTGCCTCTCAGAGGGACAGGGGCGAAAAACTGTTTTTT.

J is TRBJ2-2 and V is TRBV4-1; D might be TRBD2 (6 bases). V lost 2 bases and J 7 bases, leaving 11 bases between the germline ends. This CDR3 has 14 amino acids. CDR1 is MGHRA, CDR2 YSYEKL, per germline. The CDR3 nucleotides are TGCGCCAGCAGCCAATTAGCGGCGGGCGGGGAGCTGTTTTTT. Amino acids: CASSQLAAGGELFF.

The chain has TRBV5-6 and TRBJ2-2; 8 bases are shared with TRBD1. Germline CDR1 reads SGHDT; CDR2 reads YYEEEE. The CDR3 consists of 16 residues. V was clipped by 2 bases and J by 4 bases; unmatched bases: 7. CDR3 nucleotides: TGTGCCAGCAGCTTCGGGACAGGAACCCTCACCGGGGAGCTGTTTTTT. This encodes CASSFGTGTLTGELFF.

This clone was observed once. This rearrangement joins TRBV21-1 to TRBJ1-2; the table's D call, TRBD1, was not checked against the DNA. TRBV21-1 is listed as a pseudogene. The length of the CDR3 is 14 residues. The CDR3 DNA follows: TGTGCCAGCAGCAAAGACCAGTCTAACTATGGCTACACCTTC. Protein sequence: CASSKDQSNYGYTF.

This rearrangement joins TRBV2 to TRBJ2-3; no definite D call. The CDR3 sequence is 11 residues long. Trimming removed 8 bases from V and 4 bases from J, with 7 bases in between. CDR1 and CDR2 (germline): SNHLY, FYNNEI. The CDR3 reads CASWAPDTQYF. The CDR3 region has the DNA TGTGCCAGCTGGGCACCAGATACGCAGTATTTT.

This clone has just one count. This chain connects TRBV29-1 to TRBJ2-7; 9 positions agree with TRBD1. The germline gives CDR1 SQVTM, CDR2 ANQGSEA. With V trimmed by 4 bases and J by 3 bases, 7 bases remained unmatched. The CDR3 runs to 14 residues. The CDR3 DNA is TGCAGCGTTGGGGGACAGGGAGCCCTCTACGAGCAGTACTTC. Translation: CSVGGQGALYEQYF.

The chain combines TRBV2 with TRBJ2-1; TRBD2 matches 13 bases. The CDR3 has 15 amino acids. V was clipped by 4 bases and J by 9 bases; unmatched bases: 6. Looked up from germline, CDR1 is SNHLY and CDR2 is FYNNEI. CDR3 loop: CASSGGTSGIGEQFF. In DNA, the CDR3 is TGTGCCAGCAGTGGCGGGACTAGCGGGATCGGTGAGCAGTTCTTC. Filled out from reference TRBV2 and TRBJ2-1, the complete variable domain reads EPEVTQTPSHQVTQMGQEVILRCVPISNHLYFYWYRQILGQKVEFLVSFYNNEISEKSEIFDDQFSVERPDGSNFTLKIRSTKLEDSAMYFCASSGGTSGIGEQFFGPGTRLTVL.

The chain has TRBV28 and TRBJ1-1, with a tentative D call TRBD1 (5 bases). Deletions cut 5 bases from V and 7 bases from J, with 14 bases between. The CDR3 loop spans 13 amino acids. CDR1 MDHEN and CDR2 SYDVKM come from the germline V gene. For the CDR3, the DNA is TGTGCCAGCAGTCATGGACACTCGGTTGAAGCTTTCTTT. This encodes CASSHGHSVEAFF.